This T cell receptor (beta chain) was sequenced for a study of T-cell reconstitution after alpha-beta-depleted transplantation in children. Findings and limits, study-wide: T-cell numbers and diversity one year post-transplant derived largely from freshly generated T cells.

Construction of the TCRbeta library involved unique molecular identifiers. Using its own MiXCR run on the PCR reads, TCRdb lists one record per CDR3 protein. This sample has around 450,000 distinct CDR3 sequences; 10% to 13% occur once, and the top ten carry 2% to 2.5%. V trimming: 4 bases; J trimming: 6 bases; junction bases outside the gene matches: 9. The CDR3 consists of 15 residues. The table lists this clonotype with many counts. No antigen is known for it. The chain is built from TRBV12-3 or TRBV12-4 and TRBJ2-7; 10 positions agree with TRBD1. The sample consisted of PBMCs, taken before TCRalphabeta/CD19-depleted stem cell transplant. The clonotype originates from a child aged 2 to 15 with inherited bone marrow failure, due to receive a stem cell transplant. As DNA, the CDR3 is TGTGCCAGCAGTTCCAGACTGACAGGGGGCCTCGAGCAGTACTTC. As protein: CASSSRLTGGLEQYF.